A selection of T cell receptor beta chains follows, all from one sample in a study of blood T cell repertoires in COVID-19. Produced via immunoSEQ multiplex PCR; TCRdb's table is partial and in-frame only. Here the sample spans around 150,000 clones, about 82% being singletons. The material sequenced was PBMCs or T cells enriched from blood (not recorded which). The receptors were gathered from a woman between 40 and 55 years old who had recovered from COVID-19. The CDR3 runs from the conserved cysteine through the conserved F or W. Fields, in order: clone size, D gene, J gene, V gene, CDR3 DNA, CDR3 protein. The D gene is left open where the match is weak. Some rows have no size entry. The others give once, few or many, or a class for an expanded clone.

>once|-|TRBJ1-3|TRBV7-9
TGTGCCAGCAGCTTAGCAACAGGGCTCTCTGGAAACACCATATATTTT
CASSLATGLSGNTIYF
>-|-|TRBJ1-1|TRBV21-1
TGTGCCAGCAGCAAACGGAGGAAGTGGAAGGGCACTGAAGCTTTCTTT
CASSKRRKWKGTEAFF
>-|TRBD1|TRBJ2-5|TRBV27
TGTGCCAGCAGTTCACAGGGGGGTGAGGAGACCCAGTACTTC
CASSSQGGEETQYF
>-|TRBD1|TRBJ1-2|TRBV6-5
TGTGCCAGCAGTTTACAGGGGGCGCTTGGCTACACCTTC
CASSLQGALGYTF
>-|-|TRBJ2-1|TRBV7-3
TGTGCCAGCAGCTTAACGCCACAGGGCTACAATGAGCAGTTCTTC
CASSLTPQGYNEQFF
>once|TRBD2|TRBJ2-7|TRBV19
TGTGCCAGTAGAGTAGCGGGAGGAGCCTCCTACGAGCAGTACTTC
CASRVAGGASYEQYF
>-|-|TRBJ1-2|TRBV3-1/TRBV3-2
TGTGCCAGCAGAATCTCTAGGACATTGGGAGGCTACACCTTC
CASRISRTLGGYTF
>-|TRBD2|TRBJ2-1|TRBV18
TGTGCCAGCTCACCCCGGGAGGGAGATGAGCAGTTCTTC
CASSPREGDEQFF
>-|TRBD2|TRBJ2-7|TRBV5-1
TGCGCCAGCAGCTCCGGGACTAGCGAAAGCTACGAGCAGTACTTC
CASSSGTSESYEQYF
>-|-|TRBJ1-5|TRBV7-8
TGTGCCAGCAGCCCCGGACGGACTGAACAGCCCCAGCATTTT
CASSPGRTEQPQHF
>once|TRBD2|TRBJ2-7|TRBV6-6
TGTGCCAGCAGTTACTCGCGGGGGAGCTCCTACGAGCAGTACTTC
CASSYSRGSSYEQYF
>-|TRBD2|TRBJ2-3|TRBV5-1
TGCGCCAGCAGCTTGGGTTACCAGCGGGAGAGCACAGATACGCAGTATTTT
CASSLGYQRESTDTQYF
>few|-|TRBJ2-1|TRBV9
TGTGCCAGCAGCCCTAGGGGGTCTTCCTACAATGAGCAGTTCTTC
CASSPRGSSYNEQFF
>few|TRBD1|TRBJ2-2|TRBV3-1/TRBV3-2
TGTGCCAGCAGCCAAAAAAGGGACAGGCAGAACACCGGGGAGCTGTTTTTT
CASSQKRDRQNTGELFF
>-|-|TRBJ2-3|TRBV11-3
TGTGCCAGCAGCTCGTCAACCAGCGGAGCTAGCACAGATACGCAGTATTTT
CASSSSTSGASTDTQYF
>-|TRBD1|TRBJ2-7|TRBV7-8
TGTGCCAGCAGCTTAGAACAGGGGGCCTCCTACGAGCAGTACTTC
CASSLEQGASYEQYF
>once|TRBD1|TRBJ2-1|TRBV4-1
TGCGCCAGCAGCCAAGGGACAGGGGGATCCTACAATGAGCAGTTCTTC
CASSQGTGGSYNEQFF
>-|-|TRBJ2-5|TRBV14
TGTGCCAGCAGCCCCACGTTAGCGGCAGAGACCCAGTACTTC
CASSPTLAAETQYF
>once|-|TRBJ2-6|TRBV9
TGTGCCAGCTCGTCCAGGGGGGACTCTGGGGCCAACGTCCTGACTTTC
CASSSRGDSGANVLTF
>-|TRBD1|TRBJ2-7|TRBV5-6
TGTGCCAGCAGCCTAGGGACAGGAGAACCTTACGAGCAGTACTTC
CASSLGTGEPYEQYF
>-|TRBD2|TRBJ2-4|TRBV4-2
TGTGCCAGCAGCCAAGATGCGGGAGGGGTGAACATTCAGTACTTC
CASSQDAGGVNIQYF
>-|-|TRBJ2-3|TRBV5-1
TGCGCCAGCACAAAAGCGGATACGCAGTATTTT
CASTKADTQYF
>few|-|TRBJ1-2|TRBV6-5
TGTGCCAGCAGTTACTCGCTGGACAGCCCCTATGGCTACACCTTC
CASSYSLDSPYGYTF
>-|TRBD1|TRBJ1-1|TRBV5-1
TGCGCCAGCAGCGCCACAGGGGGCGGGGGAACTGAAGCTTTCTTT
CASSATGGGGTEAFF
>-|TRBD1|TRBJ2-1|TRBV2
TGTGCCAGCAGGAGGCCGGGACAGGGTCAACTAGGACAGTTCTTC
CASRRPGQGQLGQFF
>-|TRBD1|TRBJ1-1|TRBV6-6
TGTGCCAGCAGTGACAGGGGAAACACTGAAGCTTTCTTT
CASSDRGNTEAFF
>-|-|TRBJ2-3|TRBV5-1
TGCGCCAGCAGCTTGAATGTCGCCCGGGGGGCTAGCACAGATACGCAGTATTTT
CASSLNVARGASTDTQYF
>-|TRBD2|TRBJ2-1|TRBV9
TGTGCCAGCAGCGCCCAACTAGCGGGAATATACAATGAGCAGTTCTTC
CASSAQLAGIYNEQFF
>-|TRBD1|TRBJ1-2|TRBV7-2
TGTGCCAGCAGCCCTGGGAGTCAGGGGGCTAACTATGGCTACACCTTC
CASSPGSQGANYGYTF
>once|-|TRBJ1-4|TRBV7-9
TGTGCCAGCAGCCGAGGACAGTCAAATGAAAAACTGTTTTTT
CASSRGQSNEKLFF
>-|TRBD2|TRBJ2-1|TRBV2
TGTGCCAGCAGTGAAGCTAGCGGGGACAATGAGCAGTTCTTC
CASSEASGDNEQFF
>-|-|TRBJ2-3|TRBV24-1
TGTGCCACCAGTTCGGAGTCGGATACGCAGTATTTT
CATSSESDTQYF
>-|-|TRBJ2-4|TRBV18
TGTGCCAGCTCACCACCGGGCGGGGGCGGCAAAAACATTCAGTACTTC
CASSPPGGGGKNIQYF
>-|-|TRBJ1-3|TRBV30
TGTGCCTCCGCTCTAGAACAGGACCTCTCTGGAAACACCATATATTTT
CASALEQDLSGNTIYF
>-|TRBD2|TRBJ2-2|TRBV13
TGTGCCAGCAGCTTAGAGGGTCGGACTAGCAAACACGCGAACACCGGGGAGCTGTTTTTT
CASSLEGRTSKHANTGELFF
>-|-|TRBJ2-6|TRBV29-1
TGCAGCGTTGCAACAGGGACCTCTGGGGCCAACGTCCTGACTTTC
CSVATGTSGANVLTF
>-|-|TRBJ2-7|TRBV28
TGTGCCAGCAGTATCCTACGATGGGAGCAGTACTTC
CASSILRWEQYF
>-|-|TRBJ2-3|TRBV2
TGTGCCAGCAGTGAAGCCCCACCTGGTTGGACTAGCACAGATACGCAGTATTTT
CASSEAPPGWTSTDTQYF
>-|TRBD1|TRBJ1-4|TRBV5-6
TGTGCCAGCAGCTTTCTACGAAGGGGGCGCGAGGCTAATGAAAAACTGTTTTTT
CASSFLRRGREANEKLFF
>-|TRBD1|TRBJ1-1|TRBV13
TGTGCCAGCAGCTCCTCAGGACAGGGGAACACTGAAGCTTTCTTT
CASSSSGQGNTEAFF
>-|TRBD2|TRBJ2-1|TRBV7-9
TGTGCCAGCAGCCCACCCGGACTAGCGGGAGTATACAATGAGCAGTTCTTC
CASSPPGLAGVYNEQFF
>-|-|TRBJ1-1|TRBV7-2
TGTGCCAGCAGCTTAGGAGGGTTGGGAGCTTTCTTT
CASSLGGLGAFF
>-|-|TRBJ1-1|TRBV12-1
TGTGCCAGCAGCACCGAACGGGACAGGGGGTACACTGAAGCTTTCTTT
CASSTERDRGYTEAFF
>-|TRBD2|TRBJ2-1|TRBV7-9
TGTGCCAGTGATCCACTAGCGGGGTACAATGAGCAGTTCTTC
CASDPLAGYNEQFF
>few|TRBD1|TRBJ1-6|TRBV27
TGTGCCAGCAGTTTACGGCGTCCCCCGGGACAGGGGATAGTGGGGCAAAATTCACCCCTCCACTTT
CASSLRRPPGQGIVGQNSPLHF
>-|TRBD2|TRBJ2-3|TRBV27
TGTGCCAGCAGTCCCGTAGCGGGGGCCAAAACAGATACGCAGTATTTT
CASSPVAGAKTDTQYF
>-|TRBD1|TRBJ1-3|TRBV4-1
TGCGCCCGCAGCGACAGGGGGGCCGGAAACACCATATATTTT
CARSDRGAGNTIYF
>-|TRBD1|TRBJ1-5|TRBV5-1
TGCGCCAGCAGCTTGGGGACAGGATGGGATCAGCCCCAGCATTTT
CASSLGTGWDQPQHF
>-|-|TRBJ1-1|TRBV11-1
TGTGCCAGCAGCTCTTACAGGGTCATGAACACTGAAGCTTTCTTT
CASSSYRVMNTEAFF
>few|TRBD1|TRBJ1-6|TRBV19
TGTGCCAGTTCCGGGACAGGGAGTTCACCCCTCCACTTT
CASSGTGSSPLHF
>-|-|TRBJ2-6|TRBV3-1/TRBV3-2
TGTGCCAGCAGCCAAGTCTCCACAGAAGGGGCCAACGTCCTGACTTTC
CASSQVSTEGANVLTF
>-|-|TRBJ1-4|TRBV10-3
TGTGCCATCGGGGAGGGGTCGGGCGGTAATGAAAAACTGTTTTTT
CAIGEGSGGNEKLFF
>-|TRBD2|TRBJ2-3|TRBV5-6
TGTGCCAGCAGCGTGACTAGCGGGAATGCAGATACGCAGTATTTT
CASSVTSGNADTQYF
>many|TRBD2|TRBJ2-2|TRBV9
TGTGCCAGCAGCGCTAGCGGGGGCGATACCGGGGAGCTGTTTTTT
CASSASGGDTGELFF
>-|-|TRBJ1-4|TRBV15
TGTGCCACCAGCAGAGGTCCGAGGGAAAAACTGTTTTTT
CATSRGPREKLFF
>-|-|TRBJ2-1|TRBV6-4
TGTGCCAGCACCCGAGGCGGGACCGGCCTTCCTAATGAGCAGTTCTTC
CASTRGGTGLPNEQFF
>-|TRBD2|TRBJ2-5|TRBV19
TGTGCCAGTAGTATACTAGCGGGGGGGCAAGAGACCCAGTACTTC
CASSILAGGQETQYF